The rows below give T cell receptor beta chains drawn from one sample of a study of blood T cells in healthy people across ages. One entry per CDR3 protein, called by TCRdb with MiXCR from the 5' RACE reads. The table has approximately 790,000 distinct CDR3 sequences, approximately 67% seen once; the top ten hold around a quarter. Sequenced sample: blood. The source is a man between 25 and 39 years old in good health. Each CDR3 is given without its conserved first and last residue. The D gene is left open where the match is weak. Clone size appears in some rows only: once, few, many, or a class for an expanded clone.

d_gene	v_gene	len	j_gene	abundance	CDR3aa
-	TRBV6-6	12	TRBJ1-2	once	AGSYDSQSYGYT
TRBD1	TRBV2	14	TRBJ2-7	-	ASSRPPTGGFYEQY
TRBD1	TRBV6-5	16	TRBJ1-6	-	ASSFTTGTVSLRSPLH
-	TRBV6-5	11	TRBJ2-3	-	ASSYPELGTQY
-	TRBV9	13	TRBJ1-1	-	ASSVAIAAGAEAF
-	TRBV29-1	11	TRBJ2-3	few	SVGGGKPDTQY
-	TRBV9	12	TRBJ2-5	few	ASSPNWGQETQY
-	TRBV7-3	13	TRBJ2-7	-	ASSLAPGINYEQY
TRBD1	TRBV4-3	13	TRBJ2-3	few	ASSRDRGFTDTQY
-	TRBV18	12	TRBJ2-5	-	ASSQNGWGETQY
-	TRBV25-1	12	TRBJ1-1	-	ASGTSWRDTEAF
TRBD1	TRBV7-9	13	TRBJ1-4	-	ASSSTGGVGEKLF
TRBD1	TRBV15	13	TRBJ2-1	few	ATSRERTGGNEQF
-	TRBV5-5	15	TRBJ2-6	-	ASSLAPSPSGANVLT
-	TRBV20-1	14	TRBJ1-5	-	SARPWERDGNQPQH
TRBD1	TRBV28	14	TRBJ1-5	-	ASSPRTGERNQPQH
TRBD1	TRBV5-1	13	TRBJ2-5	once	ASSLMGQGQETQY
TRBD2	TRBV9	12	TRBJ2-3	once	ASSEGGTVYTQY
-	TRBV29-1	13	TRBJ2-7	-	SVELGTAFSYEQY
-	TRBV27	12	TRBJ1-4	once	ASSFQGLGEKLF
TRBD1	TRBV13	13	-	-	ASRRGQGSPYEQY
TRBD2	TRBV7-3	18	TRBJ2-5	-	ASSLYPRGTSGGRQETQY
TRBD1	TRBV28	11	TRBJ2-7	-	ASRSPGGARQY
-	TRBV28	10	TRBJ2-1	-	ASSFAYNEQF
-	TRBV10-3	12	TRBJ1-1	-	AISPSGSSTEAF
-	TRBV6-1	13	TRBJ2-4	once	ASSEDGAPRNIQY
-	TRBV5-5	12	TRBJ1-2	few	ASSLGLGYYGYT
TRBD1	TRBV20-1	13	TRBJ2-5	-	SASDRGQREETQY
TRBD1	TRBV20-1	13	TRBJ1-5	-	SARAPTGNNQPQH
-	TRBV7-6	13	-	-	ASSLGGGLRNIQY
-	TRBV9	13	TRBJ2-3	few	ASSGPGGQPDTQY
TRBD1	TRBV2	13	TRBJ1-4	once	ASRGARQGREKLF
-	TRBV7-8	12	-	-	ASSQRGTKNIQY
TRBD1	TRBV28	14	TRBJ2-3	-	ASSFGVGTGPDTQY
-	TRBV7-9	11	TRBJ2-1	-	ASSRTSPDEQF
TRBD1	TRBV9	16	TRBJ1-1	-	ASSEVDRGAVMNTEAF
TRBD2	TRBV6-1	16	TRBJ2-3	-	ASSPGLAGAIYTDTQY
-	TRBV20-1	11	-	-	SASRDTSYEQY
-	TRBV25-1	12	TRBJ1-1	-	ASSEPDWGTEAF
TRBD2	TRBV24-1	13	TRBJ2-5	-	ATSDVGLAGETQY
-	TRBV5-1	12	TRBJ2-1	-	ASSLYRADNEQF
TRBD2	TRBV7-3	13	TRBJ2-3	few	ASSRSGGVADTQY
TRBD2	TRBV6-5	12	TRBJ2-1	few	ASKASGDFNEQF
TRBD1	TRBV5-1	14	TRBJ2-1	many	ASREGQGSSYNEQF
-	TRBV7-2	15	TRBJ1-2	-	ASSLVIWTDNNYGYT
-	TRBV29-1	12	TRBJ2-5	-	SGLRPTAPETQY
TRBD2	TRBV9	15	TRBJ2-3	-	ASSVAGLAGFTDTQY
TRBD1	TRBV29-1	13	TRBJ2-7	-	SVELAGTGLLEQY
-	TRBV12-3/TRBV12-4	13	TRBJ1-6	-	ASRRDIIGNSPLH
TRBD1	TRBV6-1	10	TRBJ2-7	-	ATGDSPNEQY
-	TRBV20-1	12	TRBJ1-4	few	SASRGGSNEKLF
-	TRBV11-2	11	TRBJ2-1	-	ASSLVRVGEQF
-	TRBV12-3/TRBV12-4	15	TRBJ2-1	-	ASSLSSSGTGRNEQF
TRBD2	TRBV5-1	16	TRBJ2-1	-	ASGLPHGRESSYNEQF
-	TRBV20-1	10	TRBJ2-1	-	SATSWYNEQF
-	TRBV4-3	11	TRBJ2-1	few	ASSQVDPNEQF
-	TRBV20-1	13	TRBJ2-7	-	SATGPRETMGEQY
TRBD1	TRBV6-5	13	TRBJ2-3	-	ASSYRTGAPDTQY
-	TRBV7-3	13	TRBJ2-1	-	ASSLLGGPVNEQF